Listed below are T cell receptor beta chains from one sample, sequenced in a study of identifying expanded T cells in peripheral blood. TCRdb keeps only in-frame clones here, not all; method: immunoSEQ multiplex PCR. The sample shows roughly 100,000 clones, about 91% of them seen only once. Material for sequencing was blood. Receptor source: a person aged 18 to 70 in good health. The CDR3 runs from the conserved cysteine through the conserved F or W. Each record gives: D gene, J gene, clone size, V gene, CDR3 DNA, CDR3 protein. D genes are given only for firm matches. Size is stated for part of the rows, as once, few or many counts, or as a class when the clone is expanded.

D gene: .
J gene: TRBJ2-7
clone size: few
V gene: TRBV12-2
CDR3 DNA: TGTGCAATTTTAAGGGACTCGGCCTACGAGCAGTACTTC
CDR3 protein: CAILRDSAYEQYF

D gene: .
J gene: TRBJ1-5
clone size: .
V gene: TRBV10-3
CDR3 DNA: TGTGCCGTAGGGCAGGAGTGGGATCAGCCCCAGCATTTT
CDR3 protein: CAVGQEWDQPQHF

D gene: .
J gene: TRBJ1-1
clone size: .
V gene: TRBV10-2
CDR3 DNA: TGCGCCAGCAGTGCCGGCCGGACTGAAGCTTTCTTT
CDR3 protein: CASSAGRTEAFF

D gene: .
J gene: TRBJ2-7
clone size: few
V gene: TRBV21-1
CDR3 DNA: TGTGCCAGCAGCAATGGGTCCTACGAGCAGTACTTC
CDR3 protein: CASSNGSYEQYF

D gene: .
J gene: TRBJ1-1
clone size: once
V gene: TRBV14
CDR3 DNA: TGTGCCAGCAAGGCGGGGAACACTGAAGCTTTCTTT
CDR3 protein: CASKAGNTEAFF

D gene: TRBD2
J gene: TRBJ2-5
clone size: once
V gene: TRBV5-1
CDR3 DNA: TGCGCCAGCAGCCCGGGACTAGCGGGAGCTGCCCAAGAGACCCAGTACTTC
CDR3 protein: CASSPGLAGAAQETQYF

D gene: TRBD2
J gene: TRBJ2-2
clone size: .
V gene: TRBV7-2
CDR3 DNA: TGTGCCAGCAGCGTTCTAGCGGGGGGCACCGGGGAGCTGTTTTTT
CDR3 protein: CASSVLAGGTGELFF

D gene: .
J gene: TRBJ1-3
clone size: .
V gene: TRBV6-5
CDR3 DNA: TGTGCCAGCAGATCAGGTCTTACTGGAAACACCATATATTTT
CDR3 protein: CASRSGLTGNTIYF

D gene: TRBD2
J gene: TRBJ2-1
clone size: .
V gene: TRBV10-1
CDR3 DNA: TGCGCCAGCAGCGAGCAAATACTGTTAGGAAGCGGGAGTAGAGGCAATGAGCAGTTCTTC
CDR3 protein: CASSEQILLGSGSRGNEQFF

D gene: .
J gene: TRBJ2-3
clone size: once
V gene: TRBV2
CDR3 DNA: TGTGCCAGCGAGGCGGGGCGCACAGATACGCAGTATTTT
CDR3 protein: CASEAGRTDTQYF

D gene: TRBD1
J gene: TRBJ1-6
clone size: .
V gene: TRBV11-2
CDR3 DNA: TGTGCCAGCAGCATCGGACAGGGGACGTCCTATAATTCACCCCTCCACTTT
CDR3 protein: CASSIGQGTSYNSPLHF

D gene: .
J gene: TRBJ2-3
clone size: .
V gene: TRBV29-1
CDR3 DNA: TGCAGCCCACGAGCCCTTAGCACAGATACGCAGTATTTT
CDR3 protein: CSPRALSTDTQYF

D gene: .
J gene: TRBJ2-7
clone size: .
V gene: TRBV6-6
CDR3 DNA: TGTGCCAGCAGTGGCTTCTACGAGCAGTACTTC
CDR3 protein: CASSGFYEQYF

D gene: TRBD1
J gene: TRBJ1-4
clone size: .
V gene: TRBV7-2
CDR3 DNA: TGTGCCAGCAGCCCCGGGACAGTTAATGAAAAACTGTTTTTT
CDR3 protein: CASSPGTVNEKLFF

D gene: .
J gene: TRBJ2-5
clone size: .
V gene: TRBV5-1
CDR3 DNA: TGCGCCAGCAGCTTTTCTGCGGGGGAGACCCAGTACTTC
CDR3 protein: CASSFSAGETQYF

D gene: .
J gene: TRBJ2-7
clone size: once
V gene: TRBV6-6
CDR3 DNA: TGTGCCAGCAGTTACAGAACGGCAGCCTACGAGCAGTACTTC
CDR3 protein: CASSYRTAAYEQYF

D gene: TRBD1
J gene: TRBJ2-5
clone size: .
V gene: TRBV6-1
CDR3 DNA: TGTGCCAGCAGTGAAGAGTGGGACAGGGTTTTAGAGACCCAGTACTTC
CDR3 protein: CASSEEWDRVLETQYF

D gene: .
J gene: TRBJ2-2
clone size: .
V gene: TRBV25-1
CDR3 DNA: TGTGCCAGCAGTGAATATAGGGGAGTGGGGGAGCTGTTTTTT
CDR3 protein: CASSEYRGVGELFF

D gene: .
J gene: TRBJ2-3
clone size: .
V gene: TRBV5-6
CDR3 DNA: TGTGCCAGCAGCTTTTACAGCCCTAGCACAGATACGCAGTATTTT
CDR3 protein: CASSFYSPSTDTQYF

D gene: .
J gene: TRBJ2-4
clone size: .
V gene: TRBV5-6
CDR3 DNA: TGTGCCAGCAGCTTGGGGGTAGCAATGGCCAAAAACATTCAGTACTTC
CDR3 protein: CASSLGVAMAKNIQYF

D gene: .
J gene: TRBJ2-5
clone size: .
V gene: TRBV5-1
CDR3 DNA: TGCGCCAGCAGCTTGCTTGGGGTAATGGGAGAGACCCAGTACTTC
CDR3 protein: CASSLLGVMGETQYF

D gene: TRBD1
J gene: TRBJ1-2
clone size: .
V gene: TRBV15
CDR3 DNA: TGTGCCACCAGCAAAGACAGGGCCGGGGATGGCTACACCTTC
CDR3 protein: CATSKDRAGDGYTF

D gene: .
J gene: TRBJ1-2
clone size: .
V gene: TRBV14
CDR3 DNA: TGTGCCAGCAGCCAAGTCCCGAGGGGGAATGGCTACACCTTC
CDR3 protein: CASSQVPRGNGYTF

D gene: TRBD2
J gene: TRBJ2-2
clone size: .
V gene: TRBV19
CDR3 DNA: TGTGCCAGTAGTATATCCGGGAGGCGCACCGGGGAGCTGTTTTTT
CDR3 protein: CASSISGRRTGELFF

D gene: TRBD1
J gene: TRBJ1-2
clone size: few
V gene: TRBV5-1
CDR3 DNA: TGCGCCAGCAGCTTACAGGGGAACTATGGCTACACCTTC
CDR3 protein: CASSLQGNYGYTF

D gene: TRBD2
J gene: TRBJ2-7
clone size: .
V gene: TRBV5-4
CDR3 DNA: TGTGCCAGCAGCTTGAAATCTAGCGGGGGGGCCGAGCAGTACTTC
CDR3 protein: CASSLKSSGGAEQYF

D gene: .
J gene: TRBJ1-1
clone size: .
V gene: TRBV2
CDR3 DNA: TGTGCCAGCAGTGTTGGGGGAGGAGCTTTCTTT
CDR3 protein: CASSVGGGAFF

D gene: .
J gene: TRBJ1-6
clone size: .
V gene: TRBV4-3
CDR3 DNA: TGCGCCAGCAGCCAAGAAGTAGGGGTGGGTAATTCACCCCTCCACTTT
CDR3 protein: CASSQEVGVGNSPLHF

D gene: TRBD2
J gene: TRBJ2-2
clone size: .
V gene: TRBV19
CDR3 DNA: TGTGCCAGTAAGCCCGGGACTAGGTCGGTCGGGGAGCTGTTTTTT
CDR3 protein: CASKPGTRSVGELFF

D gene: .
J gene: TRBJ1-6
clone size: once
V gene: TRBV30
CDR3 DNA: TGTGCCTGGGGTCAGGGGAGTTCACCCCTCCACTTT
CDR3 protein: CAWGQGSSPLHF

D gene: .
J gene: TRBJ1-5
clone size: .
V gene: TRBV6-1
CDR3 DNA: TGTGCCACCTCGGGACACGGCAATCAGCCCCAGCATTTT
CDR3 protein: CATSGHGNQPQHF

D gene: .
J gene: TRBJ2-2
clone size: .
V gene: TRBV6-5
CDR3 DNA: TGTGCCAGCCGGGGGGCGGGAGTGGCCGGGGAGCTGTTTTTT
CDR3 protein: CASRGAGVAGELFF

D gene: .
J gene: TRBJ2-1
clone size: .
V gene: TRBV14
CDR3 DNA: TGTGCCAGCAGCCAAGACGCTCTGCTGAGGAGGAATGAGCAGTTCTTC
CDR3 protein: CASSQDALLRRNEQFF

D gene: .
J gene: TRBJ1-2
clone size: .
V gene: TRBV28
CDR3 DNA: TGTGCCAGCAGTTTGCGGGGGTATGGCTACACCTTC
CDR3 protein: CASSLRGYGYTF

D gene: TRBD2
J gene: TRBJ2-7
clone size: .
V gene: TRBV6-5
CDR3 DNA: TGTGCCAGCAGTAACTTTAGCGGGAAACCTACCTACGAGCAGTACTTC
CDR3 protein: CASSNFSGKPTYEQYF

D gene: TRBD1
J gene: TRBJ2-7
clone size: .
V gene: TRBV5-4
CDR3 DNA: TGTGCCAGCAGCGATAGACAGGGGTCCTACGAGCAGTACTTC
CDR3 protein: CASSDRQGSYEQYF

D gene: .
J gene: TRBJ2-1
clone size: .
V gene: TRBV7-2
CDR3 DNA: TGTGCCAGCAGCTTAAGGGTGGTTGGAGGCAATGAGCAGTTCTTC
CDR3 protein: CASSLRVVGGNEQFF

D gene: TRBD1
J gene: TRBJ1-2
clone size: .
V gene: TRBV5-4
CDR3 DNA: TGTGCCAGCAGCTTACAGGGGGCGCCTGGCTACACCTTC
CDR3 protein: CASSLQGAPGYTF

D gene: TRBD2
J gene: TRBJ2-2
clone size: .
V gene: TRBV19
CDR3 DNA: TGTGCCAGTATCGGGAGGCTAGCGGGCGCCGTTGCCGGGGAGCTGTTTTTT
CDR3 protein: CASIGRLAGAVAGELFF

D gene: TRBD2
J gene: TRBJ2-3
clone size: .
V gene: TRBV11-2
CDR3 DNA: TGTGCCAGCAGCTTAGGAGCCCTAGCGGGAACAGATACGCAGTATTTT
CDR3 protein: CASSLGALAGTDTQYF

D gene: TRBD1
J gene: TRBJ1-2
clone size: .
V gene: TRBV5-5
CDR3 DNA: TGTGCCAGCGTAGGGCAGGGGGCTAACTATGGCTACACCTTC
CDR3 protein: CASVGQGANYGYTF